The table lists the clone carrying this T cell receptor gamma chain with a few counts. TCRdb's protein for this DNA is that of a much larger clone and differs from the translation at residue 3, likely a read error; the protein shown is the DNA translation. CDR3 length: 15 amino acids. Germline CDR1 reads EGSNGY; CDR2 reads YDSYNSKV. TCRdb ran CATT on the RT-PCR reads. The table records around 1,200 gamma-chain clones, around 3.3% of them present only once. This entry comes from a study of gamma-delta T cells after stem cell transplantation. This receptor was obtained from a human donor. It is not recorded whose cells these are; they may come from a transplant donor. Sequenced sample: gamma-delta T cells. V usage is TRGV2 and J usage is TRGJP2. The CDR3 region has the DNA TGTGCCGCCTGGCACGGAGTGAGTAGTGATTGGATCAAGACGTTT. This sequence encodes CAAWHGVSSDWIKTF.